The next 12 T cell receptor beta chains were all read from a single sample in a study of vaccination effects on CD4 cells after COVID-19. Antigen-specific CD4+ T cells expanded by the ViraFEST assay with viral peptide pools were then sequenced. Investigators separated out CD4+ T cells once around 9 days of culture had passed. Infection with SARS-CoV-2 occurred in the person between March and December 2020, and PCR confirmed it. Sequencing used immunoSEQ multiplex PCR; TCRdb keeps in-frame clones, though not all of them. The sample lists tens of thousands of clones, about four fifths seen once, with about 37% in the top ten. Their cognate antigens are unknown. Sample: CD4+ T cells from PBMCs cultured with a peptide pool, taken before COVID-19 vaccination. The receptors were sampled from a human donor who had a prior SARS-CoV-2 infection.

This clone appeared a few times. The V call is TRBV7-6, the J call TRBJ2-2; maybe TRBD2 (6 bases). Per the germline V gene, CDR1 is SGHVS and CDR2 is FNYEAQ. V lost 6 bases to trimming and J lost 5 bases, with 31 bases between them. The CDR3 has 20 amino acids. The CDR3 DNA is TGTGCCAGCAGGAGGCGGCCCCAGACTACTAGCTTGTCAGGAACCGGGGAGCTGTTTTTT. This gives the protein CASRRRPQTTSLSGTGELFF.

This rearrangement joins TRBV20-1 to TRBJ2-7; 10 nucleotides agree with TRBD2. This CDR3 spans 14 amino acids. Germline CDR1 is DFQATT and CDR2 is SNEGSKA (reference sequence). After removal of 3 bases from V and 1 base from J, the junction contained 3 bases not matched to a gene. The DNA for the CDR3 is TGCAGTGCTAGTACTAGCGGGGCTTCCTACGAGCAGTACTTC. It specifies CSASTSGASYEQYF.

The gene calls are TRBV6-1 and TRBJ1-1; possibly TRBD1 for D (6 bases). The V gene lost 1 base and the J gene lost 10 bases, with 13 bases spanning the gap. Germline V gene lookup returns CDR1 MNHNS and CDR2 SASEGT. The CDR3 length is 13 residues. Written as DNA, the CDR3 is TGTGCCAGCAGTGAAGGGGCAGGGGCGCGAGCTTTCTTT. This sequence encodes CASSEGAGARAFF.

The genes are TRBV11-1 and TRBJ2-3; D ambiguous. The CDR3 is made up of 11 amino acids. Germline V gives CDR1 SGHAT, CDR2 FQDESV (reference sequence). Trimming shortened V by 3 bases and J by 3 bases, and 1 base separated the two germline ends. In DNA form, the CDR3 reads TGTGCCAGCAGCTTGACAGATACGCAGTATTTT. Its protein product is CASSLTDTQYF.

The chain recombines TRBV5-5 with TRBJ2-1, with 12 bases identical to TRBD2. The CDR3 extends over 14 amino acids. Germline V CDR1 and CDR2: SGHKS, YYEKEE (reference sequence). With V trimmed by 2 bases and J by 8 bases, 2 bases remained unmatched. CDR3 DNA: TGTGCCAGCAGCTTCCTAGCGGGGGGGGATGAGCAGTTCTTC. It encodes CASSFLAGGDEQFF. Full variable domain (outside the CDR3, taken from reference TRBV5-5 and TRBJ2-1): DAGVTQSPTHLIKTRGQQVTLRCSPISGHKSVSWYQQVLGQGPQFIFQYYEKEERGRGNFPDRFSARQFPNYSSELNVNALLLGDSALYLCASSFLAGGDEQFFGPGTRLTVL.

The chain has TRBV2 and TRBJ2-5; 7 bases agree with TRBD2. The CDR3 extends over 17 amino acids. The V gene's germline CDR1 is SNHLY and CDR2 FYNNEI. The V gene end was trimmed by 3 bases and the J gene end by 4 bases; junction bases not matched to a gene: 14. CDR3 sequence reads: CASSDPTEDGGRETQYF. CDR3 nucleotide sequence: TGTGCCAGCAGTGATCCAACGGAGGATGGCGGGAGAGAGACCCAGTACTTC.

This rearrangement joins TRBV7-3 to TRBJ2-5; D is tentatively TRBD1 or TRBD2 (5 bases each). In germline, CDR1 is SGHTA, CDR2 FQGTGA. The V end lost 5 bases, the J end lost 4 bases, and 17 bases lay between the germline ends. CDR3 length: 15 amino acids. The CDR3 protein is CASSGGLGLGETQYF. The CDR3 DNA reads TGTGCCAGCAGCGGGGGTCTGGGGCTGGGAGAGACCCAGTACTTC.

The V gene is TRBV4-2, the J gene TRBJ2-7, with 8 bases lining up with TRBD2. V lost 3 bases and J lost 0; bases outside the gene matches: 10. The CDR3 length is 17 residues. Germline loops: CDR1 LGHNA, CDR2 YNFKEQ. For the CDR3, the DNA is TGTGCCAGCAGCCAGGCGCACGGGGGGGGGATCTCCTACGAGCAGTACTTC. It codes for CASSQAHGGGISYEQYF.

This clone was found once. V is TRBV5-1 and J is TRBJ2-3; no firm D call. Germline V gene sequence: CDR1 SGHRS, CDR2 YFSETQ. The CDR3 spans 14 residues. With 2 bases removed from V and 1 base from J, the gap between germline ends came to 8 bases. The CDR3: CASSLIDRTDTQYF. The CDR3 DNA reads as TGCGCCAGCAGCTTAATCGATCGCACAGATACGCAGTATTTT.

The gene calls are TRBV9 and TRBJ1-2; D possibly corresponds to TRBD1 (6 bases). The CDR3 is 15 residues long. Germline-derived CDR1 and CDR2 are SGDLS and YYNGEE. Trimming left V 0 bases short and J 7 bases short, with 16 bases between. The CDR3 loop is CASSVDTGTQGGYTF. CDR3 nucleotides: TGTGCCAGCAGCGTAGACACAGGGACGCAAGGTGGCTACACCTTC.

The CDR3, as DNA: TGTGCCAGCAGTGAGGGAGCGGGCACTGAAGCTTTCTTT. Translation: CASSEGAGTEAFF. The chain has TRBV2 and TRBJ1-1; D is unclear. The CDR3 is 13 residues long. V lost 3 bases, J lost 4 bases, and 9 bases lay in between. Germline CDR1 and CDR2: SNHLY and FYNNEI.

This sequence joins TRBV30 and TRBJ1-5; D is unclear. V dropped 0 bases and J dropped 2 bases, with 11 bases sitting between them. The CDR3 consists of 15 residues. Germline loops: CDR1 GTSNPN, CDR2 SVGIG (reference sequence). The DNA of the CDR3 is TGTGCCTGGAGTGTGAAGCTTAAGGGCAATCAGCCCCAGCATTTT. It translates to CAWSVKLKGNQPQHF. The variable domain in full, completed from reference TRBV30 and TRBJ1-5, reads SQTIHQWPATLVQPVGSPLSLECTVEGTSNPNLYWYRQAAGRGLQLLFYSVGIGQISSEVPQNLSASRPQDRQFILSSKKLLLSDSGFYLCAWSVKLKGNQPQHFGDGTRLSIL.